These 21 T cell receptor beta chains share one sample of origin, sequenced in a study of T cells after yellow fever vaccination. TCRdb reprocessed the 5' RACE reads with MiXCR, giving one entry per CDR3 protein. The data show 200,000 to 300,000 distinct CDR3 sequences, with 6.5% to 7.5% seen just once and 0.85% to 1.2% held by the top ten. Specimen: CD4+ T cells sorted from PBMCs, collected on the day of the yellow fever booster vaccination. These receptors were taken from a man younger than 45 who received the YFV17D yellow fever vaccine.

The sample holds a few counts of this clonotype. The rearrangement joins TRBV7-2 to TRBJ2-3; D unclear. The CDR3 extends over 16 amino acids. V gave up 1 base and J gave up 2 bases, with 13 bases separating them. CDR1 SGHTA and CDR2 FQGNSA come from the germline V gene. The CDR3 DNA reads TGTGCCAGCAGCTTAGTGGGCAGGAGCTACACAGATACGCAGTATTTT. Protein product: CASSLVGRSYTDTQYF.

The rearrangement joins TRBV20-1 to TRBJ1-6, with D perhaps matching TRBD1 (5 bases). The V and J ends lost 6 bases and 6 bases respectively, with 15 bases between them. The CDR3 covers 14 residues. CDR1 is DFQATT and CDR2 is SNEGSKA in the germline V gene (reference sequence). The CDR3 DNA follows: TGCAGTGCCAGGCCCCCAGGGAGTAATTCACCCCTCCACTTT. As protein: CSARPPGSNSPLHF.

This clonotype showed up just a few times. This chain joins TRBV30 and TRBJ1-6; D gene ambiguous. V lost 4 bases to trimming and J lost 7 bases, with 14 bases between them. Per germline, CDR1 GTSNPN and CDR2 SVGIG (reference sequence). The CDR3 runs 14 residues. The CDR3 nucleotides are TGTGCCTGGACCGTACCCGGGAACAATTCACCCCTCCACTTT. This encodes CAWTVPGNNSPLHF.

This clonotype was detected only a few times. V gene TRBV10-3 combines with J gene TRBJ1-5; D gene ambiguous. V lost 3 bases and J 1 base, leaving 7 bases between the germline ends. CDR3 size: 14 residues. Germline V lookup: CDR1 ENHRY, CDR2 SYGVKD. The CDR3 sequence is CAISEAGSNQPQHF. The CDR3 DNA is TGTGCCATCAGTGAAGCTGGGAGCAATCAGCCCCAGCATTTT.

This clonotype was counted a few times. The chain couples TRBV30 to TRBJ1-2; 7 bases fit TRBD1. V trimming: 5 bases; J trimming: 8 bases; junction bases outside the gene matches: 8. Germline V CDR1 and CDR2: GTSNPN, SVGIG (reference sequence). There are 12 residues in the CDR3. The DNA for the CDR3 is TGTGCCTGGGACCGGGACAGTGCCGGCTACACCTTC. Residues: CAWDRDSAGYTF.

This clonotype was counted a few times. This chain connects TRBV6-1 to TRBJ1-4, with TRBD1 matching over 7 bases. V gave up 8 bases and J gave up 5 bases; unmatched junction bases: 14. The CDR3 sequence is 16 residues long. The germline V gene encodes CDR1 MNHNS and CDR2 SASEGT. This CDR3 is CASGAVRQGQNEKLFF. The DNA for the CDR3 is TGTGCCAGCGGGGCCGTCCGACAGGGTCAGAATGAAAAACTGTTTTTT.

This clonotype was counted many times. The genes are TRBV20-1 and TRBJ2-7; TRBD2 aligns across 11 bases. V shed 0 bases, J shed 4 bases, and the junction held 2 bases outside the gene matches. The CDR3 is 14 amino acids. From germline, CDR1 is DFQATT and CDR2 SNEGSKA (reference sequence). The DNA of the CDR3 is TGCAGTGCTAGAGATACTAGCGGGAGTTACGAGCAGTACTTC. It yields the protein CSARDTSGSYEQYF.

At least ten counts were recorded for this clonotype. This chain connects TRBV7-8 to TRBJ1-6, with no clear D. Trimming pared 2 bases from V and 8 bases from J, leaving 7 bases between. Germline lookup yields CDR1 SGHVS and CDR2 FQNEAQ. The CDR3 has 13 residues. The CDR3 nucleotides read TGTGCCAGCAGCTTAAACCGGGATTCACCCCTCCACTTT. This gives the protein CASSLNRDSPLHF.

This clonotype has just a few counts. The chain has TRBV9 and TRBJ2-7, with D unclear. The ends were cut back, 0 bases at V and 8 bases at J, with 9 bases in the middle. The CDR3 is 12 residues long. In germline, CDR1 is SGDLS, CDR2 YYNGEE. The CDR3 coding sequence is TGTGCCAGCAGCGTAGAATCCGGAAAGCAGTACTTC. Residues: CASSVESGKQYF.

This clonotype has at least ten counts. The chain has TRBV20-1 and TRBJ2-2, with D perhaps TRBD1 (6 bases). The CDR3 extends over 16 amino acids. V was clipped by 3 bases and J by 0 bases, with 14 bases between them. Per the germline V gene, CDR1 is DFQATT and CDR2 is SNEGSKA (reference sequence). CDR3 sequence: CSARDNRAANTGELFF. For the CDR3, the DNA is TGCAGTGCTAGGGACAACAGGGCCGCGAACACCGGGGAGCTGTTTTTT.

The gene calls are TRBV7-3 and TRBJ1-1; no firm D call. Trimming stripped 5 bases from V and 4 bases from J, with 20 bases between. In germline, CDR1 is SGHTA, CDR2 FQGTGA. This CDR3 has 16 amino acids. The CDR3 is CASSPYPGRWSTEAFF. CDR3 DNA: TGTGCCAGCAGCCCGTACCCCGGACGATGGAGCACTGAAGCTTTCTTT. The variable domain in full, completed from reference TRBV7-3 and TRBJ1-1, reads GAGVSQTPSNKVTEKGKYVELRCDPISGHTALYWYRQSLGQGPEFLIYFQGTGAADDSGLPNDRFFAVRPEGSVSTLKIQRTERGDSAVYLCASSPYPGRWSTEAFFGQGTRLTVV.

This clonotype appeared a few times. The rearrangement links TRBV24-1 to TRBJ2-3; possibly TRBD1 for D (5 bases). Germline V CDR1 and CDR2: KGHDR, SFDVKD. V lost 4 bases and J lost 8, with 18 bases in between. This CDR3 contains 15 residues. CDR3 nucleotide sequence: TGTGCCACCAGTGAGGGGCCCTCGTCGTGGTCTACGCAGTATTTT. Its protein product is CATSEGPSSWSTQYF.

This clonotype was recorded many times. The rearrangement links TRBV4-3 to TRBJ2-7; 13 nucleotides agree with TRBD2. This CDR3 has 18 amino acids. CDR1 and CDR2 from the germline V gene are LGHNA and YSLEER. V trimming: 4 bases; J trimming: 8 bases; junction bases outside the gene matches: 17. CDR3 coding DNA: TGCGCCAGCAGCCGGGAAATCGGACTAGCGGGAGTTGGTGGGCAGCAGTACTTC. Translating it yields CASSREIGLAGVGGQQYF.

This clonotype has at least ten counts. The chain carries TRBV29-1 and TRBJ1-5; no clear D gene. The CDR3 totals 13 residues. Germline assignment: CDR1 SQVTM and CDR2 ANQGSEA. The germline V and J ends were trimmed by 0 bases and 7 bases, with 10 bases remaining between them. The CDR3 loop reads CSVEEMEGQPQHF. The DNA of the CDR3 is TGCAGCGTTGAAGAGATGGAGGGACAGCCCCAGCATTTT.

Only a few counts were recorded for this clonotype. CDR3 coding DNA: TGCAGCGTTTCCCCCACCTTCGAAGGCTACACCTTC. This translates into CSVSPTFEGYTF. The rearrangement uses TRBV29-1 and TRBJ1-2, with D unresolved. Trimming shortened V by 5 bases and J by 8 bases, and 15 bases separated the two germline ends. The CDR3 runs 12 residues. Germline V gives CDR1 SQVTM, CDR2 ANQGSEA.

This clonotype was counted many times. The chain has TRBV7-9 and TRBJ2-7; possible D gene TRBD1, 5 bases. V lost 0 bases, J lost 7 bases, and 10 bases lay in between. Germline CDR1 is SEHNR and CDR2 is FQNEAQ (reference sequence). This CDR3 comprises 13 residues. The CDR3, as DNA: TGTGCCAGCAGCTTAGCCCAGGGTGTTGAGCAGTACTTC. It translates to CASSLAQGVEQYF.

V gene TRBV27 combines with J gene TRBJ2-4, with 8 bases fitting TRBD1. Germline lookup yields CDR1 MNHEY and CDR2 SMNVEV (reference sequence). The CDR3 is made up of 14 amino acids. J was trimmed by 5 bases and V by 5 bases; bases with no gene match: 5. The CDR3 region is CASSRTGTENIQYF. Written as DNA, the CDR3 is TGTGCCAGCAGTAGGACAGGGACGGAAAACATTCAGTACTTC.

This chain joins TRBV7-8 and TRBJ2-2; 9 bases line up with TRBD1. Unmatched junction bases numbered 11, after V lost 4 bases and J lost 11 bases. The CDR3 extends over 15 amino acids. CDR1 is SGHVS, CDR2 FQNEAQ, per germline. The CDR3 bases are TGTGCCAGCAGCTCACGACAGGGGGGTGGATTAGAGCTGTTTTTT. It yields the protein CASSSRQGGGLELFF.

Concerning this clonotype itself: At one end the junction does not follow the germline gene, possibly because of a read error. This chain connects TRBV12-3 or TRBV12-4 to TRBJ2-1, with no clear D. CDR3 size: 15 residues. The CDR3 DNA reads TGTGACAGCCGTGATCCCATAGGCACCTACAATGAGCAGTTCTTC. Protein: CDSRDPIGTYNEQFF.

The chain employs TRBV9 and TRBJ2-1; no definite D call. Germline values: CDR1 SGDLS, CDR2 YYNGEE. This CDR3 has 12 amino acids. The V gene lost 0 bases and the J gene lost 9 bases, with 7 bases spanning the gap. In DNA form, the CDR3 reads TGTGCCAGCAGCGTAGTCGGATCTGAGCAGTTCTTC. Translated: CASSVVGSEQFF.

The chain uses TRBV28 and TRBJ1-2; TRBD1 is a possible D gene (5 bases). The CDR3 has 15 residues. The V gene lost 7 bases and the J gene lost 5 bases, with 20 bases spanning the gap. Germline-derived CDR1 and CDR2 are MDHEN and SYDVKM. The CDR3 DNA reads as TGTGCCAGCACCAACAGACCCCAGGGCATTTATGGCTACACCTTC. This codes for CASTNRPQGIYGYTF.